This T cell receptor (beta chain) was sequenced for a study of cytomegalovirus exposure and HLA in healthy donors. Study outcomes and limitations: Earlier results showed most TCR beta V segments being productive about 90% or about 30% of the time.

As for this clone: Its antigen is unidentified.

Researchers ran the PCR with 60 Vbeta and 13 Jbeta primers. TCRdb's copy holds only in-frame clones and misses some; the assay was immunoSEQ multiplex PCR. The table has fewer than 250,000 clones, 75% to 85% seen once. This receptor was taken from a woman aged 45-65 years in good health and CMV-seronegative. Sequenced: PBMCs.

The CDR3 here is CASMGTGSNGYTF. CDR3 DNA sequence: TGTGCCAGCATGGGGACAGGGTCCAATGGCTACACCTTC. This chain joins TRBV27 and TRBJ1-2, with 9 nucleotides matching TRBD1. Germline CDR1 and CDR2: MNHEY and SMNVEV (reference sequence). V was clipped by 7 bases and J by 6 bases; unmatched bases: 6. The CDR3 sequence is 13 residues long.